These 22 T cell receptor beta chains originate from one sample sequenced in a study of control samples from healthy donors and cancer patients. The repertoire was sequenced with immunoSEQ multiplex PCR; TCRdb's copy has only in-frame clones and lacks some. The profile shows about 94,000 clones, approximately 90% of them singletons. The sequencing sample was made of blood. The receptors come from a woman aged 18-29 years in good health.

V gene TRBV7-3 combines with J gene TRBJ1-2; D is possibly TRBD1 (6 bases). Germline CDR1 SGHTA, CDR2 FQGTGA. The V end was cut by 2 bases, the J end by 0 bases, with 10 bases between. The CDR3 runs 15 residues. CDR3 amino acids: CASSLLRGANYGYTF. The DNA for the CDR3 is TGTGCCAGCAGCTTACTGAGGGGGGCTAACTATGGCTACACCTTC.

The V call is TRBV19, the J call TRBJ1-1; maybe TRBD1 (6 bases). Germline V gives CDR1 LNHDA, CDR2 SQIVND (reference sequence). This CDR3 has 15 amino acids. V lost 4 bases to trimming and J lost 5 bases, with 17 bases between them. DNA of the CDR3: TGTGCCAGTAGTAGCCTCGACAGGATCAAAACTGAAGCTTTCTTT. Amino acids: CASSSLDRIKTEAFF.

The chain recombines TRBV13 with TRBJ1-2; TRBD1 aligns across 8 bases. This CDR3 comprises 15 residues. With V trimmed by 3 bases and J by 4 bases, 7 bases remained unmatched. Germline V lookup: CDR1 PRHDT, CDR2 FYEKMQ (reference sequence). CDR3: CASSFQGAEGYGYTF. Written as DNA, the CDR3 is TGTGCCAGCAGCTTCCAGGGGGCCGAGGGCTATGGCTACACCTTC.

This clone appeared once. DNA of the CDR3: TGCGCCAGCAGCTCCCAGGACAGAAAAGAAGAGACCCAGTACTTC. It encodes CASSSQDRKEETQYF. The rearrangement uses TRBV5-1 and TRBJ2-5, with a weak D call TRBD1 (6 bases). With 3 bases removed from V and 3 bases from J, the gap between germline ends came to 15 bases. The germline V gene has CDR1 SGHRS and CDR2 YFSETQ. The CDR3 has 15 residues.

This sequence joins TRBV6-6 and TRBJ1-6, with D possibly being TRBD1 (5 bases). V was clipped by 0 bases and J by 7 bases, with 10 bases between them. The CDR3 has 15 amino acids. Germline assignment: CDR1 MNHNY and CDR2 SVGAGI (reference sequence). CDR3 amino acids: CASSYSGEQNSPLHF. For the CDR3, the DNA is TGTGCCAGCAGTTACTCAGGGGAACAAAATTCACCCCTCCACTTT.

The sample holds one count of this clone. This chain links TRBV3-1 (or the pseudogene TRBV3-2) with TRBJ1-1; D call uncertain. The V gene's germline CDR1 is LGHDT and CDR2 YNNKEL (reference sequence). The CDR3 extends over 12 amino acids. With 1 base removed from V and 12 bases from J, the gap between germline ends came to 12 bases. CDR3 bases: TGTGCCAGCAGCCAAGGTCAAGCGGGTCCTTTCTTT. It is translated as CASSQGQAGPFF.

The chain carries TRBV29-1 and TRBJ1-1, with D uncertain. The CDR3 length is 12 residues. CDR1 is SQVTM and CDR2 is ANQGSEA in the germline V gene. V lost 5 bases to trimming and J lost 5 bases, with 12 bases between them. Here the CDR3 reads CSVHLLGTEAFF. The CDR3 nucleotides are TGCAGCGTTCACCTATTAGGGACTGAAGCTTTCTTT.

V gene TRBV13 combines with J gene TRBJ1-2; 7 nucleotides agree with TRBD1. After removal of 3 bases from V and 1 base from J, the junction contained 5 bases not matched to a gene. The CDR3 is 15 amino acids. Germline CDR1 reads PRHDT; CDR2 reads FYEKMQ (reference sequence). The CDR3: CASSLAGQFNYGYTF. The DNA of the CDR3 is TGTGCCAGCAGCTTGGCGGGACAGTTTAACTATGGCTACACCTTC.

The chain is built from TRBV4-1 and TRBJ2-2, with 7 positions matching TRBD1. V dropped 1 base and J dropped 5; count of bases not matched to a gene: 10. CDR3 size: 17 residues. Germline CDR1 and CDR2: MGHRA and YSYEKL. The CDR3 is CASSQAFARGRTGELFF. The CDR3, as DNA: TGCGCCAGCAGCCAAGCGTTTGCGAGGGGGCGGACCGGGGAGCTGTTTTTT.

The chain recombines TRBV9 with TRBJ1-2; 8 positions agree with TRBD1. CDR1 is SGDLS and CDR2 is YYNGEE in the germline V gene. This CDR3 region has 13 residues. V gave up 2 bases and J gave up 6 bases; unmatched junction bases: 3. The CDR3 DNA is TGTGCCAGCAGCGTTGACAGGGGAGATGGCTACACCTTC. It specifies CASSVDRGDGYTF.

The rearrangement links TRBV3-1 (or the pseudogene TRBV3-2) to TRBJ2-1; TRBD2 matches at 12 bases. Germline-derived CDR1 and CDR2 are LGHDT and YNNKEL (reference sequence). This CDR3 is 18 amino acids long. V was clipped by 4 bases and J by 7 bases; unmatched bases: 14. For the CDR3, the DNA is TGTGCCAGCAGCCTTCAACTAGCGGGGGGCCTAACAAATAATGAGCAGTTCTTC. Its protein is CASSLQLAGGLTNNEQFF.

This rearrangement joins TRBV5-5 to TRBJ2-5, with TRBD1 matching over 8 bases. The CDR3 runs to 15 residues. Germline loops: CDR1 SGHKS, CDR2 YYEKEE (reference sequence). V was clipped by 4 bases and J by 5 bases; unmatched bases: 10. The CDR3 nucleotides read TGTGCCAGCAGCCGGTTGGACAGGGTGGGGGAGACCCAGTACTTC. Amino acids: CASSRLDRVGETQYF.

CDR3 region: CASTRGTYEQYF. The CDR3 coding sequence is TGTGCCAGCACCCGAGGAACCTACGAGCAGTACTTC. The rearrangement joins TRBV2 to TRBJ2-7; D gene unclear. This CDR3 has 12 residues. The V gene lost 7 bases and the J gene lost 2 bases, with 9 bases spanning the gap. CDR1 is SNHLY, CDR2 FYNNEI, per germline.

The chain has TRBV6-6 and TRBJ1-1; weak D call: TRBD1 (6 bases). Germline-derived CDR1 and CDR2 are MNHNY and SVGAGI (reference sequence). The CDR3 contains 14 residues. V was shortened by 7 bases and J by 5 bases, with 17 bases between the two germline ends. CDR3: CASILGGSWTEAFF. DNA of the CDR3: TGTGCCAGCATTCTAGGGGGGTCTTGGACTGAAGCTTTCTTT.

The V and J genes are TRBV6-5 and TRBJ1-5; weak D call: TRBD1 (6 bases). V lost 2 bases, J lost 6 bases, and 17 bases lay in between. Germline V CDR1 and CDR2: MNHEY, SVGAGI. CDR3 length: 16 residues. The CDR3 is CASSYAGTTRGQPQHF. CDR3 nucleotide sequence: TGTGCCAGCAGTTACGCGGGGACAACTAGGGGTCAGCCCCAGCATTTT.

The chain has TRBV6-1 and TRBJ1-1; D ambiguous. Germline V lookup: CDR1 MNHNS, CDR2 SASEGT. This CDR3 is built from 15 residues. V was clipped by 0 bases and J by 2 bases, with 10 bases between them. CDR3: CASSEARALNTEAFF. The CDR3 nucleotides read TGTGCCAGCAGTGAAGCGCGCGCGCTCAACACTGAAGCTTTCTTT.

The chain employs TRBV19 and TRBJ2-5; the D gene is possibly TRBD2 (7 bases). V lost 3 bases to trimming and J lost 2 bases, with 13 bases between them. Germline-derived CDR1 and CDR2 are LNHDA and SQIVND (reference sequence). There are 15 residues in the CDR3. The CDR3 is CASSISGGPQETQYF. CDR3 nucleotides: TGTGCCAGTAGTATTTCCGGGGGGCCTCAAGAGACCCAGTACTTC.

The chain is built from TRBV6-6 and TRBJ1-2, with a tentative D call TRBD1 (6 bases). Per the germline V gene, CDR1 is MNHNY and CDR2 is SVGAGI (reference sequence). V gave up 6 bases and J gave up 4 bases, with 18 bases separating them. This CDR3 is 15 amino acids long. The CDR3 DNA is TGTGCCAGCAGACATCACACAGGGCTGGGCTATGGCTACACCTTC. Translating it yields CASRHHTGLGYGYTF.

This clone has a handful of counts. J is TRBJ2-3 and V is TRBV4-2, with 8 bases identical to TRBD1. The germline V gene encodes CDR1 LGHNA and CDR2 YNFKEQ. V shed 1 base and J 5 bases; nucleotides not matched to a gene: 2. The CDR3 loop spans 14 amino acids. CDR3 residues: CASSQGQGKDTQYF. CDR3 nucleotides: TGTGCCAGCAGCCAAGGACAGGGGAAAGATACGCAGTATTTT.

The count of this clone is one. The chain combines TRBV5-5 with TRBJ2-2; 12 positions match TRBD2. The CDR3 is made up of 15 amino acids. From germline, CDR1 is SGHKS and CDR2 YYEKEE (reference sequence). V gave up 4 bases and J gave up 7 bases; unmatched junction bases: 5. The CDR3 DNA follows: TGTGCCAGCAGCACCGGACTAGCGGGGCACGGGGAGCTGTTTTTT. Translated, it gives CASSTGLAGHGELFF.

The rearrangement uses TRBV9 and TRBJ1-1; no definite D call. CDR1 SGDLS and CDR2 YYNGEE come from the germline V gene. V was shortened by 0 bases and J by 1 base, with 4 bases between the two germline ends. The CDR3 has 13 residues. In DNA, the CDR3 is TGTGCCAGCAGCGTAGGGTGGAACACTGAAGCTTTCTTT. Its protein is CASSVGWNTEAFF.

The chain has TRBV19 and TRBJ1-1; D may be TRBD1 (5 bases). Between the trimmed V and J ends, which lost 2 bases and 1 base, there was a span of 8 bases. CDR1 is LNHDA and CDR2 is SQIVND in the germline V gene (reference sequence). The CDR3 extends over 14 amino acids. The CDR3 sequence: CASSIPGKNTEAFF. CDR3 nucleotide sequence: TGTGCCAGTAGTATACCAGGGAAGAACACTGAAGCTTTCTTT.